The present entry profiles one T cell receptor (beta chain) with its context. TCRdb independently ran MiXCR on the 5' RACE reads; one entry per CDR3 protein. The sample has under 60,000 distinct CDR3 sequences; approximately 9.9% are singletons. The sample comes from a study of early T cells in non-severe SARS-CoV-2 infection. The J segment lost 4 bases and the V segment lost 6 bases, leaving 8 bases of the junction unmatched. Germline V gene data show CDR1 as LNHDA and CDR2 as SQIVND (reference sequence). The CDR3 consists of 14 residues. The receptor comes from an adult who was a healthcare worker with PCR-confirmed SARS-CoV-2 infection or an uninfected control (not recorded which). The genes are TRBV19 and TRBJ2-7, with 8 bases that match TRBD2. The sample was whole blood. CDR3 in DNA: TGTGCCAGTAGCCCCCAGCGGGGGACTTACGAGCAGTACTTC. Its protein product is CASSPQRGTYEQYF.